A selection of T cell receptor beta chains follows, all from one sample in a study of OX40 agonist ivuxolimab in advanced cancers. Profiling relied on immunoSEQ multiplex PCR, and the TCRdb table lists in-frame clones only, not all of them. The sample contains roughly 100,000 clones, about 90% of which appear only once. Sample: CD4+ or CD8+ T cells sorted from blood, taken in a trial of the OX40 agonist ivuxolimab. These receptors came from an adult with an advanced solid tumor such as melanoma, head and neck, liver or kidney cancer. CDR3s include the opening cysteine and the closing phenylalanine or tryptophan. The D gene is left open where the match is weak. The size entry is marked missing in some rows and otherwise reads once, few, many or a size class.

TRBD2,once,TRBJ2-3,TRBV6-1,TGTGCCATCCTGTGGCGGGGGAGCACAGATACGCAGTATTTT,CAILWRGSTDTQYF
TRBD1,.,TRBJ2-3,TRBV19,TGTGCCAGTAGTTCGACAGGGGGCGCAGATACGCAGTATTTT,CASSSTGGADTQYF
.,.,TRBJ2-7,TRBV11-2,TGTGCCAGCAGCTTAGGGATGCGTAACTACGAGCAGTACTTC,CASSLGMRNYEQYF
TRBD1,once,TRBJ1-6,TRBV6-1,TGTGCCAGCAGTCCCGGGACAGGGCATTCACCCCTCCACTTT,CASSPGTGHSPLHF
.,.,TRBJ2-2,TRBV9,TGTGCCAGCAGCGTGATGGGGGCAGCGAACACCGGGGAGCTGTTTTTT,CASSVMGAANTGELFF
TRBD1,once,TRBJ1-4,TRBV6-6,TGTGCCAGCAGTGACAGGGAGGGCCTTGAAAAACTGTTTTTT,CASSDREGLEKLFF
.,.,TRBJ1-1,TRBV28,TGTGCCAGCAGTTCCGTGCTGGCTGAAGCTTTCTTT,CASSSVLAEAFF
.,.,TRBJ1-2,TRBV19,TGTGCCAGCAGATCGGGACGGGGGTCCTATGGCTACACCTTC,CASRSGRGSYGYTF
TRBD1,.,TRBJ2-7,TRBV2,TGTGCCAGCAGTCCTCATGAGTGGGACAGCTCCTACGAGCAGTACTTC,CASSPHEWDSSYEQYF
.,.,TRBJ1-4,TRBV4-2,TGTGCCAGCAGCACCCGACTGCCCGGGGGGGGCGAAAAACTGTTTTTT,CASSTRLPGGGEKLFF
.,.,TRBJ1-2,TRBV7-9,TGTGCCAGCAGCGCCCGGGCCTCGGAAAGCAATGGCTACACCTTC,CASSARASESNGYTF
TRBD1,.,TRBJ1-6,TRBV2,TGTGCCAGCAGGGTAACCGAGGAAACAGGGGATTCACCCCTCCACTTT,CASRVTEETGDSPLHF
TRBD1,.,TRBJ1-2,TRBV6-5,TGTGCCAGCAGTTACTCCGGGACAGGGAACTATGGCTACACCTTC,CASSYSGTGNYGYTF
.,.,TRBJ1-6,TRBV5-8,TGTGCCAGCAGCCTCGGGACCCCCAAGTCACCCCTCCACTTT,CASSLGTPKSPLHF
.,few,TRBJ1-2,TRBV14,TGTGCCAGCAGCGGCTGGGGCCAGGGCTACACCTTC,CASSGWGQGYTF
TRBD1,.,TRBJ1-1,TRBV6-1,TGTGCCAGCAGTGAAAGGGGACAGCCGAACACTGAAGCTTTCTTT,CASSERGQPNTEAFF
.,.,TRBJ2-3,TRBV19,TGTGCCAGTAGTATAGACTCGGGGGGCCTCACAGATACGCAGTATTTT,CASSIDSGGLTDTQYF
.,.,TRBJ2-7,TRBV7-9,TGTGCCAGCAGCTTAGACGGAGAGCCCTTCTACGAGCAGTACTTC,CASSLDGEPFYEQYF
TRBD1,.,TRBJ1-2,TRBV5-4,TGTGCCAGCAGTTGGGACAGGGAAAGTGGCTACACCTTC,CASSWDRESGYTF
TRBD1,.,TRBJ2-5,TRBV19,TGTGCCAGTAGCCCAGGGCGACAGGGGGAAAAGACCCAGTACTTC,CASSPGRQGEKTQYF
TRBD1,.,TRBJ1-6,TRBV4-2,TGTGCCAGCAGCCGCCAGACAGGGGGCTCCTATAATTCACCCCTCCACTTT,CASSRQTGGSYNSPLHF
.,.,TRBJ1-1,TRBV2,TGTGCCAGCACGAGGGGTTCGGGGAACACTGAAGCTTTCTTT,CASTRGSGNTEAFF
.,.,TRBJ1-5,TRBV30,TGTGCCTGGAGTACAAATAGCAATCAGCCCCAGCATTTT,CAWSTNSNQPQHF
.,.,TRBJ1-2,TRBV29-1,TGCAGCCCCGGGGAGGTTAACTATGGCTACACCTTC,CSPGEVNYGYTF
TRBD2,.,TRBJ2-7,TRBV4-1,TGCGCCAGCAGCTCACCCGGGACTAGCGGGGCTTACGAGCAGTACTTC,CASSSPGTSGAYEQYF
TRBD1,.,TRBJ1-4,TRBV7-9,TGTGCCAGCAGCTCAGGGGGCCAAGCTAATGAAAAACTGTTTTTT,CASSSGGQANEKLFF
TRBD1,.,TRBJ2-3,TRBV7-2,TGTGCCAGCAGCCCTATTCCCCAGGGGGACACGCAGTATTTT,CASSPIPQGDTQYF
.,.,TRBJ2-1,TRBV18,TGTGCCAGCTCACCACCCGTCAGAATGAATGAGCAGTTCTTC,CASSPPVRMNEQFF
.,.,TRBJ1-1,TRBV30,TGTGCCTGGCGAACGGGGTACGAAGCTTTCTTT,CAWRTGYEAFF
TRBD2,.,TRBJ2-3,TRBV29-1,TGCAGCGTCGGACTAGCGGATACGCAGTATTTT,CSVGLADTQYF
.,.,TRBJ1-3,TRBV28,TGTGCCAGCAGTGGGGGATGGGTAGCTGGAAACACCATATATTTT,CASSGGWVAGNTIYF
TRBD1,.,TRBJ1-6,TRBV6-6,TGTGCCAGCAGTTCTCCCCGGGACAGTAATTCACCCCTCCACTTT,CASSSPRDSNSPLHF
.,.,TRBJ2-7,TRBV6-5,TGTGCCAGCAGTTACTCCCGGCAAGGCGGCGAGCAGTACTTC,CASSYSRQGGEQYF
.,.,TRBJ1-4,TRBV28,TGTGCCAGCAGTTTGAATGTGGGGGGGGATGAAAAACTGTTTTTT,CASSLNVGGDEKLFF
.,.,TRBJ1-1,TRBV7-2,TGTGCCAGCAGCCCAAGAGGGGGTAGGAACACTGAAGCTTTCTTT,CASSPRGGRNTEAFF
.,.,TRBJ1-3,TRBV6-5,TGTGCCAGCAGTTACTCGAAGGGTTCTGGAAACACCATATATTTT,CASSYSKGSGNTIYF
.,.,TRBJ1-1,TRBV10-3,TGTGCCATCAGTGACCCAAAACCAATTTTAACTTCGAACACTGAAGCTTTCTTT,CAISDPKPILTSNTEAFF
.,.,TRBJ2-2,TRBV12-2,TGTGCAAGTCGCTCTTACAGGGGCCGCGGTGACGCGGGCGTCACCGGGGAGCTGTTTTTT,CASRSYRGRGDAGVTGELFF
.,few,TRBJ1-6,TRBV5-1,TGCGCCAGCAGCTTGGGACAGGATTCACCCCTCCACTTT,CASSLGQDSPLHF
.,few,TRBJ1-5,TRBV30,TGTGCCTGGAGTGTAATGGGTTATCAGCCCCAGCATTTT,CAWSVMGYQPQHF
.,.,TRBJ1-4,TRBV11-2,TGTGCCAGCAGCTTATTGGGTGGCCCGGGTGAAAAACTGTTTTTT,CASSLLGGPGEKLFF
.,.,TRBJ2-1,TRBV7-2,TGTGCCAGCAGCGGAGGGGCGCCACACAATGAGCAGTTCTTC,CASSGGAPHNEQFF
.,.,TRBJ1-5,TRBV5-5,TGTGCCAGCACTTTCGGACAACAGGGACTCGCGAATCAGCCCCAGCATTTT,CASTFGQQGLANQPQHF
.,once,TRBJ2-7,TRBV9,TGTGCCAGCAGCGTAGGCCTCTCAGTCTACGAGCAGTACTTC,CASSVGLSVYEQYF
.,.,TRBJ1-2,TRBV13,TGTGCCAGCAGACCCGCCTCGGGGAACTATGGCTACACCTTC,CASRPASGNYGYTF
.,.,TRBJ1-2,TRBV6-5,TGTGCCAGCAGTTACTCGACTCACGGGAACTATGGCTACACCTTC,CASSYSTHGNYGYTF
.,once,TRBJ1-1,TRBV5-1,TGCGCCAGCAGCCTAGACCCCGGGACTGAAGCTTTCTTT,CASSLDPGTEAFF
.,.,TRBJ2-7,TRBV5-6,TGTGCCAGCAGCCGCGGGACAGTGGCCTACGAGCAGTACTTC,CASSRGTVAYEQYF
.,.,TRBJ2-1,TRBV2,TGTGCCAGCAGTCCCAACGGCTACAATGAGCAGTTCTTC,CASSPNGYNEQFF
.,.,TRBJ2-5,TRBV7-2,TGTGCCAGCAGACCCCGACAGCAAGAGACCCAGTACTTC,CASRPRQQETQYF
.,.,TRBJ1-1,TRBV6-5,TGTGCCAGCAGTTCCGACAATAGATATTTGAACACTGAAGCTTTCTTT,CASSSDNRYLNTEAFF
.,.,TRBJ2-7,TRBV5-6,TGTGCCAGCAGCTTTGGGGGCCACAATCCCTACGAGCAGTACTTC,CASSFGGHNPYEQYF
TRBD1,.,TRBJ1-1,TRBV19,TGTGCCAGTAGTATGGGACAGGGGGCGAACACTGAAGCTTTCTTT,CASSMGQGANTEAFF
.,.,TRBJ1-1,TRBV7-8,TGTGCCAGCAGCCAGATGGTGAACACTGAAGCTTTCTTT,CASSQMVNTEAFF
TRBD1,.,TRBJ1-4,TRBV28,TGTGCCAGCAGCCTGTTCATGGGACAGGGTAATGAAAAACTGTTTTTT,CASSLFMGQGNEKLFF
.,once,TRBJ2-6,TRBV6-4,TGTGCCAGCAGTCCCGGACAGACGATCTCTGGGGCCAACGTCCTGACTTTC,CASSPGQTISGANVLTF
TRBD2,.,TRBJ2-1,TRBV5-4,TGTGCCAGCAGCTTGGCCTCAACGGGGGGGTACAATGAGCAGTTCTTC,CASSLASTGGYNEQFF